These 3 T cell receptor beta chains share one sample of origin, sequenced in a study of response to subunit inactivated influenza vaccine. TCRdb re-derived calls from the RT-PCR reads in MiXCR, one entry per CDR3 protein. In the table there are approximately 700,000 distinct CDR3 sequences, around 16% of which are singletons. The sequenced sample was PBMCs from blood, obtained 11 to 12 days after vaccination. The receptors were gathered from a man aged 50-60 years who received an inactivated influenza vaccine.

The rearrangement joins TRBV5-1 to TRBJ2-3; D is possibly TRBD2 (5 bases). Per germline, CDR1 SGHRS and CDR2 YFSETQ. CDR3 length: 14 residues. Trimming cost V 1 base and J 6 bases, with 12 bases left between them. CDR3 bases: TGCGCCAGCAGCTTGAACCCGCGAGGGGATACGCAGTATTTT. Protein sequence: CASSLNPRGDTQYF.

In this sample, this clonotype turned up a few times. The rearrangement joins TRBV27 to TRBJ2-1; 9 bases are a match to TRBD1. The V gene's germline CDR1 is MNHEY and CDR2 SMNVEV (reference sequence). The V gene end was trimmed by 5 bases and the J gene end by 4 bases; junction bases not matched to a gene: 9. The CDR3 sequence is 16 residues long. The CDR3 here is CASSKTGQGRYNEQFF. Written as DNA, the CDR3 is TGTGCCAGCAGTAAAACTGGACAGGGGAGGTACAATGAGCAGTTCTTC.

This clonotype was picked up many times. V and J are TRBV27 and TRBJ2-1; TRBD2 matches 7 bases. V trimming: 4 bases; J trimming: 0 bases; junction bases outside the gene matches: 6. The CDR3 has 16 residues. CDR1 MNHEY and CDR2 SMNVEV come from the germline V gene (reference sequence). In DNA, the CDR3 is TGTGCCAGCAGTTCCAGCGGGGTGACCTCCTACAATGAGCAGTTCTTC. It codes for CASSSSGVTSYNEQFF.